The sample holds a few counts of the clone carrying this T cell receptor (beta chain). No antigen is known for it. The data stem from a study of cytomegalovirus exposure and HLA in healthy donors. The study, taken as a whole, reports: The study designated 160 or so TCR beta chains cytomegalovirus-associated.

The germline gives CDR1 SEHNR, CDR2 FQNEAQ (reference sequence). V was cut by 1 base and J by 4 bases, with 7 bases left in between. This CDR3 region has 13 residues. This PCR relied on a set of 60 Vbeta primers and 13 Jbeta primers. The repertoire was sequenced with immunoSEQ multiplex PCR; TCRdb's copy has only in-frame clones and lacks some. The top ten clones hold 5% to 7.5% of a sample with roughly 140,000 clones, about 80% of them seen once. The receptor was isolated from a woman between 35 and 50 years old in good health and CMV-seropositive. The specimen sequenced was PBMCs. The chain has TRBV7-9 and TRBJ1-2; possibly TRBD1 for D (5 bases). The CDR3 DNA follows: TGTGCCAGCAGCTTAGGACAGTTCTATGGCTACACCTTC. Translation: CASSLGQFYGYTF.